This T cell receptor (beta chain) was found in a study of blood T cell repertoires in COVID-19. The CDR3 length is 13 residues. The ends were cut back, 4 bases at V and 4 bases at J, with 8 bases in the middle. The germline CDR1 and CDR2 sequences are MNHEY and SMNVEV (reference sequence). Here immunoSEQ multiplex PCR was the method, and the copy in TCRdb shows in-frame clones only, minus some. This table has over 200,000 clones, roughly 94% appearing once. The clonotype was recovered from a man aged 25 to 40 with acute or convalescent COVID-19. The rearrangement uses TRBV27 and TRBJ2-1; D is unresolved. Sequenced sample: peripheral blood. The CDR3: CASSYSNYNEQFF. CDR3 bases: TGTGCCAGCAGTTACTCGAATTACAATGAGCAGTTCTTC.